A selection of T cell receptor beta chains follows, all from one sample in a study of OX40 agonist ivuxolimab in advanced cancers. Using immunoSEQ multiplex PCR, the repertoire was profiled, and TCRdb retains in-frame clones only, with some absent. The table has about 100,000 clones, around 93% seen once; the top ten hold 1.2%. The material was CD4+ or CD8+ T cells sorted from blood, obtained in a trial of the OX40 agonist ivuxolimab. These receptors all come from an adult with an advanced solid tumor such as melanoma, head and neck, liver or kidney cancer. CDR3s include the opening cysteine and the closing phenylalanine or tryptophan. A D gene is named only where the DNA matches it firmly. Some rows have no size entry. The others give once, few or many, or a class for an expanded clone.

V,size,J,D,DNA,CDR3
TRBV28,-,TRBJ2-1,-,TGTGCCAGCATCCAACGGGACCTTCGGAGTGAGCAGTTCTTC,CASIQRDLRSEQFF
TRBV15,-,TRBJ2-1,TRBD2,TGTGCCACCAGTGGCGGGAGGGCCATAAATGAGCAGTTCTTC,CATSGGRAINEQFF
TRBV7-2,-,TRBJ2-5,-,TGTGCCAGCAGCTTAGTGAAACAAGAGACCCAGTACTTC,CASSLVKQETQYF
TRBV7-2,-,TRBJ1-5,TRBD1,TGTGCCAGCAGCTTAGCCGTGTTCACAGGGGGTAGCAATCAGCCCCAGCATTTT,CASSLAVFTGGSNQPQHF
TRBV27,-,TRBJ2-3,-,TGTGCCAGCAGTTTATCGGGGTGGGGCACGAGGACCACAGATACGCAGTATTTT,CASSLSGWGTRTTDTQYF
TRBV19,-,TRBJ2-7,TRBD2,TGTGCCAGTAGTACGCGGACTAGCGGGAGTCAAGACGAGCAGTACTTC,CASSTRTSGSQDEQYF
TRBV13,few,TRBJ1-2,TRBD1,TGTGCCAGCAGCTCGCGACAGGGTACTGGCTACACCTTC,CASSSRQGTGYTF
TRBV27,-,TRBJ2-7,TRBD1,TGTGCCAGCAGTTTATCTCGGACAGGGGCCTACGAGCAGTACTTC,CASSLSRTGAYEQYF
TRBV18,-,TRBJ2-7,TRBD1,TGTGCCAGCTCACAGCCGGGACAGGCGGGAAACGAGCAGTACTTC,CASSQPGQAGNEQYF
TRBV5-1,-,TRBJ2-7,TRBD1,TGCGCCAGCAGCCCAGAGACAGGGATCCCCTACGAGCAGTACTTC,CASSPETGIPYEQYF
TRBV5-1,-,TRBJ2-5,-,TGCGCCAGCAGCCTCCCGGGGGAGACCCAGTACTTC,CASSLPGETQYF
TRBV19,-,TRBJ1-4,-,TGTGCCAGTACTGACATTGGAGCAACTAATGAAAAACTGTTTTTT,CASTDIGATNEKLFF
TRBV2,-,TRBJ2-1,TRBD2,TGTGCCAGCAACGGACTAGCGGGCGCCAATGAGCAGTTCTTC,CASNGLAGANEQFF
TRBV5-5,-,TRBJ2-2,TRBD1,TGTGCCAGCACCACCGGACAGGGGGTGAGGGAGCTGTTTTTT,CASTTGQGVRELFF
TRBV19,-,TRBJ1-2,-,TGTGCCAGTAGATCCGGAAGGAGCGACCAGAGATATGGCTACACCTTC,CASRSGRSDQRYGYTF
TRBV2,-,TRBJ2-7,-,TGTGCCAGCAGTGGATGGAGCGAGCAGTACTTC,CASSGWSEQYF
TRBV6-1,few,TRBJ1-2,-,TGTGCCAGCAGTGAAGCGGTGAAGGTTGCTGGCTACACCTTC,CASSEAVKVAGYTF
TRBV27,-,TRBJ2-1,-,TGTGCCAGCAGTGCGGACTGGGGCTATGAGCAGTTCTTC,CASSADWGYEQFF
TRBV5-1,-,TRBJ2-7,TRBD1,TGCGCCAGCAGCTGGGTCACAGGGGGCCAGAACGAGCAGTACTTC,CASSWVTGGQNEQYF
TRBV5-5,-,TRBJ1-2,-,TGTGCCAGCAGCCGGGACTTATATGGCTACACCTTC,CASSRDLYGYTF
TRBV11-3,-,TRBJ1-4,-,TGTGCCAGCAGCTTAGGTCTGACAGGCCTTAATGAAAAACTGTTTTTT,CASSLGLTGLNEKLFF
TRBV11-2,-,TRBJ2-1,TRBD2,TGTGCCAGCAGCTTAGAGGTCCGACTAGCTGGCAATGAGCAGTTCTTC,CASSLEVRLAGNEQFF
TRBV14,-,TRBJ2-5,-,TGTGCCAGCAGCCAAGATGTGCTCGTCGGCGAGACCCAGTACTTC,CASSQDVLVGETQYF
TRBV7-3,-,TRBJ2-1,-,TGTGCCAGCAGCTTAGTGCGGTCCTCCTACAATGAGCAGTTCTTC,CASSLVRSSYNEQFF
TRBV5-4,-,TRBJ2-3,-,TGTGCCAGCGGGGGGGCGAGGGAGGGCACAGATACGCAGTATTTT,CASGGAREGTDTQYF
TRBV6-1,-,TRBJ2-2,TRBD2,TGTGCCAGCAGTGAAGCGGGACTAGCGGGTGTGGAGCTGTTTTTT,CASSEAGLAGVELFF
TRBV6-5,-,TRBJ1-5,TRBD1,TGTGCCAGCAGTACGCGGACAGGGGGCAATCAGCCCCAGCATTTT,CASSTRTGGNQPQHF
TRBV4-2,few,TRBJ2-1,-,TGTGCCAGCAGCCAAGCGGGCAGCCTTACTTACAATGAGCAGTTCTTC,CASSQAGSLTYNEQFF
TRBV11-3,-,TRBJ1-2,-,TGTGCCAGCAGCCAAAGTTGGGGGGCGCAGAACTATGGCTACACCTTC,CASSQSWGAQNYGYTF
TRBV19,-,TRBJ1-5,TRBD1,TGTGCCAGCAAGACAGGGGAGTGGGCAAATCAGCCCCAGCATTTT,CASKTGEWANQPQHF
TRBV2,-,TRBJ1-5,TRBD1,TGTGCCAGCAGTCCTCTTTCCGGGACAGGGGGCACTCAGCCCCAGCATTTT,CASSPLSGTGGTQPQHF
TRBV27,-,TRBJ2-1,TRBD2,TGTGCCAGCAGTCTCCGGGTAGCGGGAATGGATGAGCAGTTCTTC,CASSLRVAGMDEQFF
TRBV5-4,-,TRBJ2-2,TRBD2,TGTGCCAGCAGCTTGACTAGCGGCGGGGAGCTGTTTTTT,CASSLTSGGELFF
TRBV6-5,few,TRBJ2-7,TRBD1,TGTGCCAGCAGTTCCACAGGGGTATCCCCCTACGAGCAGTACTTC,CASSSTGVSPYEQYF
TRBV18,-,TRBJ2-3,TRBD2,TGTGCCAGCTCATCGGGACTAGCGGCAGCGGGGGAAGATACGCAGTATTTT,CASSSGLAAAGEDTQYF
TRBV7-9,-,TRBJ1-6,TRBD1,TGTGCCAGCATCGACAGGGGCCCTAATTCACCCCTCCACTTT,CASIDRGPNSPLHF
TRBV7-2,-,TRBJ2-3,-,TGTGCCAGCAGCTTAGAAGATACGCAGTATTTT,CASSLEDTQYF
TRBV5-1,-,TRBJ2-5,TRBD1,TGCGCCAGCAGCTTATTGGACAGGGTCCAAGAGACCCAGTACTTC,CASSLLDRVQETQYF
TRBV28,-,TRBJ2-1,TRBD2,TGTGCCGGGGGACTAGCGGGAGCGGATGAGCAGTTCTTC,CAGGLAGADEQFF
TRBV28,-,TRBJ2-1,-,TGTGCCAGCAGTTTATGGGGTTTCAACAATGAGCAGTTCTTC,CASSLWGFNNEQFF
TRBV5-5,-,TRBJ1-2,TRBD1,TGTGCCAGCAGCTTTCGACAGGGGGTGATCTACACCTTC,CASSFRQGVIYTF
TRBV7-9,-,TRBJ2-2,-,TGTGCCAGCAGCTTACTAGCTACTACCGGGGAGCTGTTTTTT,CASSLLATTGELFF
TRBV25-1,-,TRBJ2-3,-,TGTGCCAGCAGTGAAACCTTTACAGATACGCAGTATTTT,CASSETFTDTQYF
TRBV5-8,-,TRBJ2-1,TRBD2,TGTGCCAGCAGCCGCGGGACTAGCGGAGCAAACGAGCAGTTCTTC,CASSRGTSGANEQFF
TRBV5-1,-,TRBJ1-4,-,TGCGCCAGCAGCCGGACCCCGTTAGACAGTTACGCAACTAATGAAAAACTGTTTTTT,CASSRTPLDSYATNEKLFF
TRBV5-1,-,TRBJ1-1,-,TGCGCCAGCAGCTTCAATTGGGAGGGGACTGAAGCTTTCTTT,CASSFNWEGTEAFF
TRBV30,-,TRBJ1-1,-,TGTGCCTGGAGCGACATCCTGAACACTGAAGCTTTCTTT,CAWSDILNTEAFF
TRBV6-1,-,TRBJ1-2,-,TGTGCCAGCCATACGGAAAACTATGGCTACACCTTC,CASHTENYGYTF
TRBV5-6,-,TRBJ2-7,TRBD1,TGTGCCAGCAGCTCCGGGACAGCCTACGAGCAGTACTTC,CASSSGTAYEQYF
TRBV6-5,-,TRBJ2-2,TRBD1,TGTGCCAGCAGTTACTCAGGACAGGGGGCCGGGGAGCTGTTTTTT,CASSYSGQGAGELFF
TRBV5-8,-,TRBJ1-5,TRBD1,TGTGCCAGCAGCCTAAACACAGGGGGCAATCAGCCCCAGCATTTT,CASSLNTGGNQPQHF
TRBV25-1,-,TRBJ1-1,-,TGTGCCAGCAGTGAATTTGGAGACACTGAAGCTTTCTTT,CASSEFGDTEAFF
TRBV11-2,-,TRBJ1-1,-,TGTGCCAGCAGCTTAGATCCCGGCAGTTTTAGGACTGAAGCTTTCTTT,CASSLDPGSFRTEAFF
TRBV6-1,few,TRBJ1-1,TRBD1,TGTGCCAGCATGAGACAGGGGATGAACACTGAAGCTTTCTTT,CASMRQGMNTEAFF
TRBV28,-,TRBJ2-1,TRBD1,TGTGCCAGCAGTTGGGGACAGGGGGTTGGGGTGGTGCAGTTCTTC,CASSWGQGVGVVQFF
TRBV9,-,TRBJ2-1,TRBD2,TGTGCCAGCAGCGTAGTGGTTAGCGGGGCCGGTGAGCAGTTCTTC,CASSVVVSGAGEQFF
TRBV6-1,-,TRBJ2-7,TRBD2,TGTGCCAGTACCACTAGCGGGAGCCCCGAGCAGTACTTC,CASTTSGSPEQYF
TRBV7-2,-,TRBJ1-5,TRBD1,TGTGCCAGCAGCTCAGGGGGGGCGGGCAATCAGCCCCAGCATTTT,CASSSGGAGNQPQHF
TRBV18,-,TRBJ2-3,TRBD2,TGTGCCAGCTCACGGACTAGCGCGACTACCACAGATACGCAGTATTTT,CASSRTSATTTDTQYF